This T cell receptor beta chain is drawn from a study of CD8+CD57+ T cells in acquired aplastic anemia listed by TCRdb under 2018. Broadly, across the study: A mean of approximately 3 ug of DNA, ranging from roughly 0.19 to 27.4 ug, was extracted from sorted CD4+ and CD8+ cells. Mean read counts for healthy donor samples were around 10 million for CD4+ cells and under 14 million for CD8+ cells. The study at large found these results: Patients and healthy controls showed no significant difference in CD8+ Simpson's diversity (P=0.060). Although roughly 29 CD8+ CDR3 sequences were shared by patients and controls, these sequences appeared highly expressed in patients and within the immunodominant clones of patients.

For this clonotype: Its antigen is currently not known. No base quality information exists; no much larger clone differs at one position.

Genomic DNA served as template for TCR beta VDJ combination and CDR3 sequence profiling. An Illumina HiSeq 2000 was the platform used for TCR repertoire sequencing. The authors' analysis ran thus. TRBV/TRBJ rearrangement plots, CDR3 size and DJ length profiles, and Simpson's diversity index were used to evaluate the repertoires. The most abundant DNA sequence in the deep sequencing data was taken as the immunodominant clone. CDR3 amino acid sequences were screened for sharing across subjects and were compared with published repertoires and the VDJdb database. The public sequencing data were trimmed at Q25 with fastp and processed into clonotypes with MiXCR by TCRdb, which kept only in-frame beta chains. One record per CDR3 amino acid sequence lists the most common genes and DNA. The V and J calls, along with clone size, are taken from TCRdb and not from the paper's own processing. The sample table lists about 81,000 distinct CDR3 sequences, approximately 45% of them with a count of one. The ten largest make up approximately 60% of the sample.

CDR1 and CDR2 were assigned from the germline V gene (reference sequence) as MNHEY and SMNVEV. Trimming at the junction amounts to 4 bases on V and 4 bases on J, and the germline ends lie 2 bases apart. The CDR3, cysteine through phenylalanine, is 11 amino acids long. This entry keeps only the CDR3 DNA: 33 bases, framed from base 1. The study deep-sequenced TCR repertoires of sorted CD4+ and CD8+ blood T cells from severe aplastic anemia patients and healthy subjects. Ficoll-Paque density gradient centrifugation was used to isolate peripheral blood mononuclear cells. CD4+ and CD8+ T cells were sorted by FACS or magnetic beads before DNA extraction.

The sequencing input was sorted CD4+, CD8+, or CD8+CD57+ T cells (not recorded which) from PBMCs. This receptor was taken from a human donor in good health, serving as a control. This sequence uses TRBV27 and TRBJ2-1, with the D gene not clear enough to name. The CDR3 corresponds to CASSWYNEQFF. The DNA sequence is TGTGCCAGCAGTTGGTACAATGAGCAGTTCTTC.